Shown below are 12 T cell receptor beta chains from a single sample sequenced in a study of response to subunit inactivated influenza vaccine. TCRdb re-derived calls from the RT-PCR reads in MiXCR, one entry per CDR3 protein. The sample carries roughly 790,000 distinct CDR3 sequences, 21% recorded once. Sequencing was performed on PBMCs from blood, taken around 5 days after vaccination. Source of these receptors: a middle-aged man who received an inactivated influenza vaccine.

J is TRBJ2-1 and V is TRBV5-1; 11 bases line up with TRBD2. This CDR3 is built from 16 residues. Losses at the gene ends were 3 bases for V and 8 bases for J; bases not matched to a gene: 10. CDR1 is SGHRS, CDR2 YFSETQ, per germline. DNA of the CDR3: TGCGCCAGCAGCTCCAAGACTAGCGGGGCTTACGATGAGCAGTTCTTC. Its translation is CASSSKTSGAYDEQFF.

The CDR3 bases are TGTGCCAGCAGCTTAGGGAAGGGCCACCGATACAATGAGCAGTTCTTC. It encodes CASSLGKGHRYNEQFF. The rearrangement uses TRBV11-2 and TRBJ2-1; unclear D gene. Germline values: CDR1 SGHAT, CDR2 FQNNGV. V lost 1 base, J lost 4 bases, and 14 bases lay in between. The CDR3 runs 16 residues.

This clonotype has more than one count but fewer than ten. This chain uses TRBV10-3 with TRBJ1-5, with D tentatively TRBD1 (6 bases). Germline lookup yields CDR1 ENHRY and CDR2 SYGVKD. The CDR3 loop spans 15 amino acids. The V gene lost 6 bases and the J gene lost 2 bases, with 14 bases spanning the gap. CDR3 amino acids: CAISFNRDRNQPQHF. The CDR3 DNA follows: TGTGCCATCAGCTTCAACAGGGACCGCAATCAGCCCCAGCATTTT.

The chain is built from TRBV20-1 and TRBJ2-7; 8 positions agree with TRBD2. The CDR3 has 14 amino acids. The ends lost 4 bases at V and 0 bases at J; junction bases unmatched: 5. CDR1 is DFQATT, CDR2 SNEGSKA, per germline (reference sequence). The CDR3 coding sequence is TGCAGTGCTACGCTAGCGGGTCTCTCCTACGAGCAGTACTTC. This sequence encodes CSATLAGLSYEQYF.

The V gene is TRBV7-2, the J gene TRBJ2-1; no firm D call. Germline V gives CDR1 SGHTA, CDR2 FQGNSA. The CDR3 is 15 residues long. Trimming took 4 bases from V and 0 from J, leaving 10 bases between them. CDR3 amino acids: CASSWGSSSYNEQFF. The CDR3 nucleotides read TGTGCCAGCAGCTGGGGATCGAGCTCCTACAATGAGCAGTTCTTC.

The chain uses TRBV7-2 and TRBJ2-1; 9 bases map to TRBD2. V gave up 0 bases and J gave up 3 bases; unmatched junction bases: 9. Germline V gene sequence: CDR1 SGHTA, CDR2 FQGNSA. This CDR3 region has 18 residues. CDR3 in amino acids: CASSLALTTSGHYNEQFF. The CDR3 coding sequence is TGTGCCAGCAGCTTAGCACTCACGACTAGCGGACACTACAATGAGCAGTTCTTC.

J is TRBJ1-2 and V is TRBV6-5, with no clear D. The germline CDR1 and CDR2 sequences are MNHEY and SVGAGI. V lost 2 bases and J lost 2, with 15 bases in between. This CDR3 region has 16 residues. The CDR3 region is CASSYRRGLVNYGYTF. For the CDR3, the DNA is TGTGCCAGCAGTTACCGTCGTGGGTTGGTCAACTATGGCTACACCTTC.

The V and J genes are TRBV20-1 and TRBJ2-7; D gene unclear. This CDR3 region has 14 residues. The germline CDR1 and CDR2 sequences are DFQATT and SNEGSKA (reference sequence). V lost 2 bases and J 3 bases, leaving 14 bases between the germline ends. The CDR3 sequence is CSARFESPLYEQYF. CDR3 bases: TGCAGTGCTAGATTTGAATCCCCTCTCTACGAGCAGTACTTC.

The rearrangement links TRBV29-1 to TRBJ1-2; D may be TRBD1 (6 bases). The CDR3 spans 14 residues. Trimming shortened V by 2 bases and J by 7 bases, and 17 bases separated the two germline ends. Germline V gives CDR1 SQVTM, CDR2 ANQGSEA. CDR3 protein: CSVEPQGPFFGYTF. The DNA of the CDR3 is TGCAGCGTTGAACCTCAGGGGCCTTTCTTTGGCTACACCTTC. Based on the CDR3 plus reference TRBV29-1 and TRBJ1-2, the full variable domain is SAVISQKPSRDICQRGTSLTIQCQVDSQVTMMFWYRQQPGQSLTLIATANQGSEATYESGFVIDKFPISRPNLTFSTLTVSNMSPEDSSIYLCSVEPQGPFFGYTFGSGTRLTVV.

J is TRBJ2-7 and V is TRBV6-8; 8 bases map to TRBD2. The CDR3 runs to 16 residues. Looked up from germline, CDR1 is MNHGY and CDR2 is SAAAGT. J gave up 6 bases and V 8 bases, and 18 bases lay outside the gene matches. The chain's CDR3 is CASDLTVKRETGEQYF. CDR3 DNA: TGTGCCAGCGACCTCACCGTAAAGCGGGAGACCGGCGAGCAGTACTTC.

V is TRBV20-1 and J is TRBJ2-7; no firm D call. Deletions cut 1 base from V and 3 bases from J, with 13 bases between. The CDR3 contains 14 residues. Germline V gene lookup returns CDR1 DFQATT and CDR2 SNEGSKA (reference sequence). CDR3 region: CSARGRNTFYEQYF. In DNA form, the CDR3 reads TGCAGTGCTAGAGGTAGAAACACTTTCTACGAGCAGTACTTC.

This clonotype was recorded many times. Here the CDR3 DNA reads TGTGCCAGCAGCTTAAGCCCTGGGTCCTACGAGCAGTACTTC. It codes for CASSLSPGSYEQYF. V is TRBV7-2 and J is TRBJ2-7; D uncertain. Trimming pared 2 bases from V and 1 base from J, leaving 9 bases between. This CDR3 is 14 amino acids long. Germline CDR1 and CDR2: SGHTA and FQGNSA.